Following are 20 T cell receptor beta chains from one sample sequenced in a study of technical replicates of blood from a few donors. The table came from immunoSEQ multiplex PCR; TCRdb's copy has only in-frame clones and leaves some out. Altogether about 81,000 clones are present, 90% to 96% being singletons, with the ten largest covering more than 0.35%. Sequencing was carried out using T cells isolated from PBMCs. The receptors were sampled from a human donor in good health.

V usage is TRBV10-2 and J usage is TRBJ2-2, with unresolved D. Germline CDR1 reads WSHSY; CDR2 reads SAAADI. The CDR3 runs 14 residues. V dropped 3 bases and J dropped 3 bases, with 8 bases sitting between them. CDR3 bases: TGCGCCAGCAGTGAAGTAATAGACACCGGGGAGCTGTTTTTT. Amino acids: CASSEVIDTGELFF.

The V and J genes are TRBV7-8 and TRBJ2-5; no definite D call. The germline V and J ends were trimmed by 5 bases and 4 bases, with 14 bases remaining between them. This CDR3 is 14 amino acids long. Germline V lookup: CDR1 SGHVS, CDR2 FQNEAQ. Written as DNA, the CDR3 is TGTGCCAGCAGCCATTGGTCGTACGGAGAGACCCAGTACTTC. Its protein is CASSHWSYGETQYF.

A single count supports this clone. The V gene is TRBV11-3, the J gene TRBJ2-1, with D maybe TRBD2 (6 bases). With 3 bases removed from V and 3 bases from J, the gap between germline ends came to 12 bases. This CDR3 is 15 amino acids long. From germline, CDR1 is SGHNT and CDR2 YENEEA. CDR3 DNA: TGTGCCAGCAGCTTGACTAGTGGGGTCTACAATGAGCAGTTCTTC. Its protein product is CASSLTSGVYNEQFF.

The chain employs TRBV28 and TRBJ1-1, with D possibly matching TRBD1 (6 bases). The CDR3 length is 14 residues. Germline V gene lookup returns CDR1 MDHEN and CDR2 SYDVKM. Trimming shortened V by 5 bases and J by 0 bases, and 10 bases separated the two germline ends. The CDR3 spells CASSNGQMNTEAFF. CDR3 nucleotide sequence: TGTGCCAGCAGTAACGGACAGATGAACACTGAAGCTTTCTTT.

CDR3 sequence reads: CASSLGGADFTDTQYF. In DNA form, the CDR3 reads TGTGCCAGCAGCTTGGGGGGAGCAGATTTCACAGATACGCAGTATTTT. The chain recombines TRBV5-4 with TRBJ2-3; TRBD2 might be the D (5 bases). CDR3 length: 16 amino acids. Germline V gene data show CDR1 as SGHNT and CDR2 as YYREEE (reference sequence). Trimming removed 0 bases at V and 2 bases at J, with 13 bases between.

J is TRBJ2-7 and V is TRBV11-2; TRBD2 is a possible D gene (5 bases). V lost 0 bases to trimming and J lost 3 bases, with 12 bases between them. Per germline, CDR1 SGHAT and CDR2 FQNNGV. The CDR3 has 15 amino acids. The CDR3 nucleotides are TGTGCCAGCAGCTTAGACCCGGGAACTGGCTACGAGCAGTACTTC. This gives the protein CASSLDPGTGYEQYF. Using reference TRBV11-2 and TRBJ2-7 for the parts outside the CDR3, the full variable domain is EAGVAQSPRYKIIEKRQSVAFWCNPISGHATLYWYQQILGQGPKLLIQFQNNGVVDDSQLPKDRFSAERLKGVDSTLKIQPAKLEDSAVYLCASSLDPGTGYEQYFGPGTRLTVT.

The gene calls are TRBV7-2 and TRBJ2-1; perhaps TRBD2 as D (5 bases). The CDR3 is 13 residues long. Germline assignment: CDR1 SGHTA and CDR2 FQGNSA. V was pared by 3 bases and J by 7 bases, with 10 bases between. The CDR3 DNA is TGTGCCAGCAGCTTTTTAAGGGAGAATGAGCAGTTCTTC. The encoded protein is CASSFLRENEQFF.

CDR3 sequence: CAISGGGAANYGYTF. In DNA, the CDR3 is TGTGCCATCAGTGGCGGGGGGGCCGCTAACTATGGCTACACCTTC. V and J are TRBV10-3 and TRBJ1-2; D is perhaps TRBD1 (6 bases). Trimming took 4 bases from V and 0 from J, leaving 12 bases between them. The CDR3 spans 15 residues. In germline, CDR1 is ENHRY, CDR2 SYGVKD.

V gene TRBV6-5 combines with J gene TRBJ2-5; no clear D gene. The CDR3 totals 14 residues. The V end lost 0 bases, the J end lost 1 base, and 6 bases lay between the germline ends. Germline CDR1 and CDR2: MNHEY and SVGAGI. The chain's CDR3 is CASSYSRGQETQYF. For the CDR3, the DNA is TGTGCCAGCAGTTACTCCCGCGGCCAAGAGACCCAGTACTTC.

CDR3 loop: CASSLTGYEQYF. The CDR3 DNA reads as TGCGCCAGCAGCTTGACAGGCTACGAGCAGTACTTC. The chain is built from TRBV5-1 and TRBJ2-7, with a weak D call TRBD1 (5 bases). The CDR3 loop spans 12 amino acids. Germline CDR1 reads SGHRS; CDR2 reads YFSETQ. With 1 base removed from V and 3 bases from J, the gap between germline ends came to 5 bases. The whole variable domain, remainder taken from reference TRBV5-1 and TRBJ2-7, is KAGVTQTPRYLIKTRGQQVTLSCSPISGHRSVSWYQQTPGQGLQFLFEYFSETQRNKGNFPGRFSGRQFSNSRSEMNVSTLELGDSALYLCASSLTGYEQYFGPGTRLTVT.

The J gene is TRBJ2-5, the V gene TRBV29-1; a possible D gene is TRBD1 (6 bases). Per the germline V gene, CDR1 is SQVTM and CDR2 is ANQGSEA. V was pared by 8 bases and J by 1 base, with 20 bases between. The CDR3 contains 15 residues. The chain's CDR3 is CSFWADSSFQETQYF. In nucleotides, the CDR3 is TGCAGCTTCTGGGCGGACAGTTCTTTCCAAGAGACCCAGTACTTC.

The V gene is TRBV7-2, the J gene TRBJ2-7, with a weak D call TRBD2 (5 bases). There are 13 residues in the CDR3. Trimming removed 5 bases at V and 3 bases at J, with 11 bases between. The V gene's germline CDR1 is SGHTA and CDR2 FQGNSA. The CDR3 nucleotides are TGTGCCAGCAGCCCGAGGGCCGGCTACGAGCAGTACTTC. Translating gives CASSPRAGYEQYF.

The V and J genes are TRBV7-2 and TRBJ2-5, with 8 bases matching TRBD1. Per germline, CDR1 SGHTA and CDR2 FQGNSA. The CDR3 runs 15 residues. Trimming at V came to 5 bases and at J to 5 bases, leaving 10 bases not matched to a gene. The CDR3 loop is CASSLMDRVFETQYF. Written as DNA, the CDR3 is TGTGCCAGCAGCCTCATGGACAGGGTTTTTGAGACCCAGTACTTC.

Here the CDR3 DNA reads TGTGCCAGCAGCCAAGAATACTCTGGAAACACCATATATTTT. It encodes CASSQEYSGNTIYF. The J gene is TRBJ1-3, the V gene TRBV4-2; D is undetermined. This CDR3 is built from 14 residues. Germline V gene lookup returns CDR1 LGHNA and CDR2 YNFKEQ. V was shortened by 0 bases and J by 0 bases, with 3 bases between the two germline ends.

The chain combines TRBV5-6 with TRBJ1-5; D perhaps matches TRBD1 (6 bases). This CDR3 comprises 15 residues. Trimming shortened V by 3 bases and J by 3 bases, and 13 bases separated the two germline ends. Germline V CDR1 and CDR2: SGHDT, YYEEEE. The CDR3 is CASSWGLGANQPQHF. The CDR3 region has the DNA TGTGCCAGCAGCTGGGGGCTTGGGGCCAATCAGCCCCAGCATTTT. Based on the CDR3 plus reference TRBV5-6 and TRBJ1-5, the full variable domain is DAGVTQSPTHLIKTRGQQVTLRCSPKSGHDTVSWYQQALGQGPQFIFQYYEEEERQRGNFPDRFSGHQFPNYSSELNVNALLLGDSALYLCASSWGLGANQPQHFGDGTRLSIL.

The rearrangement joins TRBV5-8 to TRBJ2-1; the match to TRBD1 covers 8 bases. Germline lookup yields CDR1 SGHTS and CDR2 YDEGEE. Germline trimming cut 4 bases from V and 8 bases from J; bases unmatched to any gene: 11. The CDR3 covers 15 residues. The CDR3 coding sequence is TGTGCCAGCAGCCGGAAGTGGGCAGGGGGCTATGAGCAGTTCTTC. This sequence encodes CASSRKWAGGYEQFF.

This clone has only one observation. The chain uses TRBV28 and TRBJ2-1, with D possibly being TRBD2 (6 bases). The CDR3 contains 15 residues. CDR1 MDHEN and CDR2 SYDVKM come from the germline V gene. With 3 bases removed from V and 0 bases from J, the gap between germline ends came to 9 bases. The CDR3 DNA sequence: TGTGCCAGCAGTTTCGCCGGGAGCTCCTACAATGAGCAGTTCTTC. It encodes CASSFAGSSYNEQFF.

This chain connects TRBV2 to TRBJ2-1, with 16 bases lining up with TRBD2. CDR1 and CDR2 (germline): SNHLY, FYNNEI. Trimming took 6 bases from V and 7 from J; bases not matched to a gene: 3. This CDR3 contains 15 residues. CDR3 amino acids: CASSRGLAGGNEQFF. DNA of the CDR3: TGTGCCAGCAGCCGGGGACTAGCGGGAGGGAATGAGCAGTTCTTC. Variable domain in full (rest from reference TRBV2 and TRBJ2-1): EPEVTQTPSHQVTQMGQEVILRCVPISNHLYFYWYRQILGQKVEFLVSFYNNEISEKSEIFDDQFSVERPDGSNFTLKIRSTKLEDSAMYFCASSRGLAGGNEQFFGPGTRLTVL.

DNA of the CDR3: TGTGCCAGCAGTGACTACTCAAGAAGCTCCTACGAGCAGTACTTC. This gives the protein CASSDYSRSSYEQYF. The chain carries TRBV25-1 and TRBJ2-7; D call uncertain. V dropped 3 bases and J dropped 0 bases, with 12 bases sitting between them. Germline lookup yields CDR1 MGHDK and CDR2 SYGVNS. CDR3 length: 15 residues.

The chain joins TRBV4-3 to TRBJ1-5; 8 nucleotides line up with TRBD1. The J segment lost 7 bases and the V segment lost 0 bases, leaving 5 bases of the junction unmatched. Germline V lookup: CDR1 LGHNA, CDR2 YSLEER. The CDR3 has 15 residues. The chain's CDR3 is CASSQDRGRRQPQHF. CDR3 bases: TGCGCCAGCAGCCAAGACAGGGGGCGTCGGCAGCCCCAGCATTTT.